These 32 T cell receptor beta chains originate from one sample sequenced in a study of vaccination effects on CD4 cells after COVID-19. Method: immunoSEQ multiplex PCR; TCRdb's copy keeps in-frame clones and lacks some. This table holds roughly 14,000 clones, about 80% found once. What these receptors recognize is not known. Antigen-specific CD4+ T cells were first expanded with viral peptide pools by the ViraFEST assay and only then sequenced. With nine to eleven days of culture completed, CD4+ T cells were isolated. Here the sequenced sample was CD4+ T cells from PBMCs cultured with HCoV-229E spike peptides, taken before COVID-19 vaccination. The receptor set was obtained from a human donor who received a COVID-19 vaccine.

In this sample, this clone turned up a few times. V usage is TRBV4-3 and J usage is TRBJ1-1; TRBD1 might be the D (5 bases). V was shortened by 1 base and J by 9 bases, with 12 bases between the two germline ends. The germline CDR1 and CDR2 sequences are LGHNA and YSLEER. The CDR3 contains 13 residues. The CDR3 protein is CASSQAGGDQAFF. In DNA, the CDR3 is TGCGCCAGCAGCCAAGCTGGGGGAGACCAAGCTTTCTTT.

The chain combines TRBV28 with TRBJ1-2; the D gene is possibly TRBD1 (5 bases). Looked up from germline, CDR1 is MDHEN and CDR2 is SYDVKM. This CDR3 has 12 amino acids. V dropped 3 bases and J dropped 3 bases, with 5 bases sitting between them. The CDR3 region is CASSFRDYGYTF. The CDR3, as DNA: TGTGCCAGCAGTTTCAGGGACTATGGCTACACCTTC.

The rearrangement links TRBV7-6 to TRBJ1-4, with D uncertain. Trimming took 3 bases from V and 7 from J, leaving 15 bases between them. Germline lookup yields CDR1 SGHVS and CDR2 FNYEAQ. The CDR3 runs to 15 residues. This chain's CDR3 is CASSFMTGLSEKLFF. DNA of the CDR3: TGTGCCAGCAGCTTTATGACGGGCCTATCTGAAAAACTGTTTTTT. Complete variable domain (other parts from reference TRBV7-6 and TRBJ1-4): GAGVSQSPRYKVTKRGQDVALRCDPISGHVSLYWYRQALGQGPEFLTYFNYEAQQDKSGLPNDRFSAERPEGSISTLTIQRTEQRDSAMYRCASSFMTGLSEKLFFGSGTQLSVL.

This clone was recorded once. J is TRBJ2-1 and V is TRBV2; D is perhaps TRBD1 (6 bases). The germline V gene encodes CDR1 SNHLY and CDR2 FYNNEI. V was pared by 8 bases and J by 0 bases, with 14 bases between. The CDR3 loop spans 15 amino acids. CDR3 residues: CASRNRVSSYNEQFF. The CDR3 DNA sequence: TGTGCCAGCCGGAACAGGGTAAGCTCCTACAATGAGCAGTTCTTC.

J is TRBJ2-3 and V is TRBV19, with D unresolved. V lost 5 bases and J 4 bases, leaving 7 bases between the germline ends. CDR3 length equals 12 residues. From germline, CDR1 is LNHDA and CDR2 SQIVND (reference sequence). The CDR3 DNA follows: TGTGCCAGTAGTCCCGAGTCAGATACGCAGTATTTT. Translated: CASSPESDTQYF.

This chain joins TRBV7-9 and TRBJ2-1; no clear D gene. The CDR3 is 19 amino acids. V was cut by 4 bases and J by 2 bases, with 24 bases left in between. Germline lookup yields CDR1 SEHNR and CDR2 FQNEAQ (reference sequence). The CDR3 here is CASSYTPTRSTLTYNEQFF. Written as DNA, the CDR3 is TGTGCCAGCAGCTACACCCCCACGAGGAGTACCCTGACCTACAATGAGCAGTTCTTC.

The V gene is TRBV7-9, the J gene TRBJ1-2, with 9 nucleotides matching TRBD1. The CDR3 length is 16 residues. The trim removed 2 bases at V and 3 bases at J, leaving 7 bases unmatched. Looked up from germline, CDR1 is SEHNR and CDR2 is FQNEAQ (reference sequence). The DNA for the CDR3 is TGTGCCAGCAGCTTAACCCGCACAGGGGGCTACTATGGCTACACCTTC. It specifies CASSLTRTGGYYGYTF.

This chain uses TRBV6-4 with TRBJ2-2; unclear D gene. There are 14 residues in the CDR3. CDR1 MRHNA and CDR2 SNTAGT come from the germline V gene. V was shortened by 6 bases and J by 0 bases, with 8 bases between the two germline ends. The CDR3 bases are TGTGCCAGCAGAAGATTTTCGAACACCGGGGAGCTGTTTTTT. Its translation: CASRRFSNTGELFF.

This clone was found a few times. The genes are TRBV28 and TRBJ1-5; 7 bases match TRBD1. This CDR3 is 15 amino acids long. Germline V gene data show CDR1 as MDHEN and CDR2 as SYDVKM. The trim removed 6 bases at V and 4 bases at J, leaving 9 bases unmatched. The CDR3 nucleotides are TGTGCCAGCAGCCGCCTGACAGGGAATAATCAGCCCCAGCATTTT. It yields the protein CASSRLTGNNQPQHF. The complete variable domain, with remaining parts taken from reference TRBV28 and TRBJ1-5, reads DVKVTQSSRYLVKRTGEKVFLECVQDMDHENMFWYRQDPGLGLRLIYFSYDVKMKEKGDIPEGYSVSREKKERFSLILESASTNQTSMYLCASSRLTGNNQPQHFGDGTRLSIL.

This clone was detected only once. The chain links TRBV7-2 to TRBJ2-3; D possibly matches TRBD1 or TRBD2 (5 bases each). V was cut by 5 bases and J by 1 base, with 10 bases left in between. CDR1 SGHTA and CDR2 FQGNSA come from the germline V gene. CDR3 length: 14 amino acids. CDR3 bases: TGTGCCAGCAGCCGGGACGGACGCACAGATACGCAGTATTTT. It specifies CASSRDGRTDTQYF.

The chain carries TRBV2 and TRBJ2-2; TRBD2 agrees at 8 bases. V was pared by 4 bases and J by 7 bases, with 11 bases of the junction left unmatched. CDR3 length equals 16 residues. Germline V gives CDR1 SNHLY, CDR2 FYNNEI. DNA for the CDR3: TGTGCCAGCAGTGGTCGGTTAGCGGGAAAGGTCGGGGAGCTGTTTTTT. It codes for CASSGRLAGKVGELFF.

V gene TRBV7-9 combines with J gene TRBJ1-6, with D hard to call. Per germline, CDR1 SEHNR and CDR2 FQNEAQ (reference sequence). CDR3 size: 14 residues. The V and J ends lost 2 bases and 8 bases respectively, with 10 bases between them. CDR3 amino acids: CASSLPVRDSPLHF. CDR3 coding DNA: TGTGCCAGCAGCTTACCCGTAAGAGATTCACCCCTCCACTTT.

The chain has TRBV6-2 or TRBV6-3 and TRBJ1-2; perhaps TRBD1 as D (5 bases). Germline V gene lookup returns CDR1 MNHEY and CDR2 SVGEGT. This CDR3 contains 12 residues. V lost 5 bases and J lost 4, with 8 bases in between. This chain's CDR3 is CASSTGGYGYTF. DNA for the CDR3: TGTGCCAGCAGTACCGGGGGCTATGGCTACACCTTC.

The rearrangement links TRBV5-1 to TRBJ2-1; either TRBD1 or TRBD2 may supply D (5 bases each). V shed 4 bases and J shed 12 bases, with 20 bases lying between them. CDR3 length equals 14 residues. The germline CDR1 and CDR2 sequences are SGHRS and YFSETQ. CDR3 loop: CASSAQPAGTPQFF. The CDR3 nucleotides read TGCGCCAGCAGCGCGCAACCTGCCGGGACCCCGCAGTTCTTC.

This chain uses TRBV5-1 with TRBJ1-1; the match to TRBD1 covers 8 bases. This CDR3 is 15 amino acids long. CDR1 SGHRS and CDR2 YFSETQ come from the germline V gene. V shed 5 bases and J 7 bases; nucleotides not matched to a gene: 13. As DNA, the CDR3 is TGCGCCAGCAGTGGGAACAGGGGGAAGGGGGGTGAAGCTTTCTTT. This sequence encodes CASSGNRGKGGEAFF. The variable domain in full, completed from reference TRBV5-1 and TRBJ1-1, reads KAGVTQTPRYLIKTRGQQVTLSCSPISGHRSVSWYQQTPGQGLQFLFEYFSETQRNKGNFPGRFSGRQFSNSRSEMNVSTLELGDSALYLCASSGNRGKGGEAFFGQGTRLTVV.

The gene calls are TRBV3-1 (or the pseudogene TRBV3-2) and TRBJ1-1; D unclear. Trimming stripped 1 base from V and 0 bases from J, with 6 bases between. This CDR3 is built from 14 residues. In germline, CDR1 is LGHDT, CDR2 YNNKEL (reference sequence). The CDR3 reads CASSQGSVNTEAFF. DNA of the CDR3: TGTGCCAGCAGCCAAGGATCCGTGAACACTGAAGCTTTCTTT.

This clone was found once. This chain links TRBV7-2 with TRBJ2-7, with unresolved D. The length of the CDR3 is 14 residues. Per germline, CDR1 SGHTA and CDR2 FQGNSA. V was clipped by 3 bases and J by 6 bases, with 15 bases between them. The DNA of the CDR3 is TGTGCCAGCAGCTTTAGACCGTTAGGAAGCGAGCAGTACTTC. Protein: CASSFRPLGSEQYF.

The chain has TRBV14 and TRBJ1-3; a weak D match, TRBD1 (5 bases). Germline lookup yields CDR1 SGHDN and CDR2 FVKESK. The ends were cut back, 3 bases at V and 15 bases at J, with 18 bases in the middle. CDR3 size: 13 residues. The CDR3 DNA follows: TGTGCCAGCAGCCAGTCAACCAGGGCCCCGAAATATTTT. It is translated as CASSQSTRAPKYF.

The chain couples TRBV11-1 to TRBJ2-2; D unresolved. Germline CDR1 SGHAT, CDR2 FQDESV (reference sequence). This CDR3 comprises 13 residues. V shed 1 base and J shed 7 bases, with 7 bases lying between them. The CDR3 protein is CASSLEVIGELFF. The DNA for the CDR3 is TGTGCCAGCAGCTTAGAGGTGATCGGGGAGCTGTTTTTT.

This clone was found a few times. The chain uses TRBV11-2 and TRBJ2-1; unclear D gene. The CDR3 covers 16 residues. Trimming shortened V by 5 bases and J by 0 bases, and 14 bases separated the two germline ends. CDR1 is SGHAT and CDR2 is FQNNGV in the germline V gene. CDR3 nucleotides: TGTGCCAGCAGCCTCACACATGGTAGCTCCTACAATGAGCAGTTCTTC. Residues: CASSLTHGSSYNEQFF.

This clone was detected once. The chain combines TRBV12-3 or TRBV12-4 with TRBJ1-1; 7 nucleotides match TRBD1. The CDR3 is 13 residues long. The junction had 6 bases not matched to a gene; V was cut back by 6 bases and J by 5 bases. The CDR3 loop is CASRYRGGTEAFF. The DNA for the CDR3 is TGTGCCAGCAGATACAGGGGAGGGACTGAAGCTTTCTTT.

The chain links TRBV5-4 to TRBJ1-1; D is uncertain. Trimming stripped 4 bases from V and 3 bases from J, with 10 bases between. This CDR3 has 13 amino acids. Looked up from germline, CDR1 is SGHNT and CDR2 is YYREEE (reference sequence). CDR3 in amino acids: CASSPGRDTEAFF. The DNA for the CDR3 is TGTGCCAGCAGCCCCGGGAGGGACACTGAAGCTTTCTTT.

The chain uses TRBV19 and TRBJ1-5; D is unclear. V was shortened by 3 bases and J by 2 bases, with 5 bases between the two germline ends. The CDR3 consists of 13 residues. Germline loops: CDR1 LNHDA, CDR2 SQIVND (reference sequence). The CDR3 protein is CASSMGRNQPQHF. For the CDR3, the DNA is TGTGCCAGTAGTATGGGTCGCAATCAGCCCCAGCATTTT.

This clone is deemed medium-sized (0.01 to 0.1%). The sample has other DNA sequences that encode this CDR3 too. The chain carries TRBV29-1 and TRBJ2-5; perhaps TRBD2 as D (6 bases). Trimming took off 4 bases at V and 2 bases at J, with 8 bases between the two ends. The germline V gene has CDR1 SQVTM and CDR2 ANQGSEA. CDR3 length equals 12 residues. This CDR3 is CSVARGQETQYF. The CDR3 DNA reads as TGCAGCGTTGCGCGGGGACAAGAGACCCAGTACTTC.

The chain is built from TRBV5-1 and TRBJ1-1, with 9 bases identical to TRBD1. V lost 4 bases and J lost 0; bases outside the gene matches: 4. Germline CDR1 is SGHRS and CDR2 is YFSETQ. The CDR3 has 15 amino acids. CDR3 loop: CASSNGDRVNTEAFF. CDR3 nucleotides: TGCGCCAGCAGCAATGGGGACAGGGTGAACACTGAAGCTTTCTTT.

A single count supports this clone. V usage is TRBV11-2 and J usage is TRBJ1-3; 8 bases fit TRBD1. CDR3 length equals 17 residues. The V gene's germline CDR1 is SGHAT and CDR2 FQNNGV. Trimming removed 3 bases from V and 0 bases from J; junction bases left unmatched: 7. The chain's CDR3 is CASSFVGTGVSGNTIYF. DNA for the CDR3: TGTGCCAGCAGCTTCGTAGGGACAGGAGTCTCTGGAAACACCATATATTTT.

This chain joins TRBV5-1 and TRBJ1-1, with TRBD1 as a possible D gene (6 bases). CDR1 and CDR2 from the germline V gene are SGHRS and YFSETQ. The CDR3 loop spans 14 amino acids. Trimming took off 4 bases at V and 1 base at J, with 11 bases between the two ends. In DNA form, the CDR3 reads TGCGCCAGCAGCAGCCCGACAGGGAACACTGAAGCTTTCTTT. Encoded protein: CASSSPTGNTEAFF.

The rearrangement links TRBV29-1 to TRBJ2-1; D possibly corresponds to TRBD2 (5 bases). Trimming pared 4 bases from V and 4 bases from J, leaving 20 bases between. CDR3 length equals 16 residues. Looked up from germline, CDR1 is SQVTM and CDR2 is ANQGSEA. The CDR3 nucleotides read TGCAGCGTTGGGGGTTACGGGGTACAGTATTACAATGAGCAGTTCTTC. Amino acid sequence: CSVGGYGVQYYNEQFF.

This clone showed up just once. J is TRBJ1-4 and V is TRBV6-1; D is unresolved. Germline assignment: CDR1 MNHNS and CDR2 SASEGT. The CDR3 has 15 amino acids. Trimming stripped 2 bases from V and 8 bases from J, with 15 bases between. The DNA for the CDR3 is TGTGCCAGCAGTGAACTAACGGGGTTTCGGGAAAAACTGTTTTTT. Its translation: CASSELTGFREKLFF.

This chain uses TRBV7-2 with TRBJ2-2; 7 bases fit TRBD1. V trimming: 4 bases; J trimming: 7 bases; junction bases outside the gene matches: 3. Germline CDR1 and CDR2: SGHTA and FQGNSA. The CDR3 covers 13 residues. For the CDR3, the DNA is TGTGCCAGCAGCTCCAGGGGGTTCGGGGAGCTGTTTTTT. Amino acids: CASSSRGFGELFF.

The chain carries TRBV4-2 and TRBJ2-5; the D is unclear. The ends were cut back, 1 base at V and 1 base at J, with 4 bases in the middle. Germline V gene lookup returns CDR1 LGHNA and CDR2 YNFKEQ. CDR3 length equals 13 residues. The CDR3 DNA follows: TGTGCCAGCAGCCAAGCCCGCCAAGAGACCCAGTACTTC. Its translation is CASSQARQETQYF.

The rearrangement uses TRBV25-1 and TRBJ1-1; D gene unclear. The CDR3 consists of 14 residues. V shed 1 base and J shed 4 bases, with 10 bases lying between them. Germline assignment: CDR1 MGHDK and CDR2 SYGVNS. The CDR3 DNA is TGTGCCAGCAGTGAATTTAAGGAGGGCACTGAAGCTTTCTTT. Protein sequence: CASSEFKEGTEAFF.